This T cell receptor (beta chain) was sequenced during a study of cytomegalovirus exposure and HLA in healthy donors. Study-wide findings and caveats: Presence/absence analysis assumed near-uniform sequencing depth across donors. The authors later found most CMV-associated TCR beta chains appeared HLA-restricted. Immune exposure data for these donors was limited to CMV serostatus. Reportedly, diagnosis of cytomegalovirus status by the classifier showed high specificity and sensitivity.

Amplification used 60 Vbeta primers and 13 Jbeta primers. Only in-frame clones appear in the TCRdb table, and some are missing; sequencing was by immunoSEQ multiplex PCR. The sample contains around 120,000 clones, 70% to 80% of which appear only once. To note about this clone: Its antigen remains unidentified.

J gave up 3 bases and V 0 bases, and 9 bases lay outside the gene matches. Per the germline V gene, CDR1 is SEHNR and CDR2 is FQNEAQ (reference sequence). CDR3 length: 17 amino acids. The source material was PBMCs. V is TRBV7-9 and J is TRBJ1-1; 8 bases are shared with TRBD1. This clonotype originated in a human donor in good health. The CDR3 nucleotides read TGTGCCAGCAGCTTAGCGGATTTTGGACAGGGACACACTGAAGCTTTCTTT. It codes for CASSLADFGQGHTEAFF. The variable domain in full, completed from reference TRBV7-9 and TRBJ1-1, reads DTGVSQNPRHKITKRGQNVTFRCDPISEHNRLYWYRQTLGQGPEFLTYFQNEAQLEKSRLLSDRFSAERPKGSFSTLEIQRTEQGDSAMYLCASSLADFGQGHTEAFFGQGTRLTVV.